Here is one T cell receptor beta chain with its context. Its specificity is unknown. The sample originates from a study of T cell repertoires in cytomegalovirus infection. About the study: CMV infection and matching HLA type were both indicated by public TCR beta signatures.

General study findings and limits: Cumulative public TCR beta family frequency identified CMV carriers with the relevant HLA. In two of eight donors, the top clonotype was HLA-C-restricted CMV-specific.

TCRdb reprocessed the reads with MiXCR, giving one entry per CDR3 protein. The data show about 490,000 distinct CDR3 sequences, with 16% seen just once and around 25% held by the top ten. This sequence originates from a human donor in good health (CMV status not recorded). Some clones in this sample may be carry-over from other donors' samples. Sequencing input: CD8+ T cells from PBMCs.

CDR3 in DNA: TGTGCCAGGGGCAGAGTCTACGAGCAGTACTTC. Translation gives CARGRVYEQYF. The rearrangement joins TRBV5-6 to TRBJ2-7; D not certain. The V end lost 8 bases, the J end lost 3 bases, and 9 bases lay between the germline ends. CDR3 length: 11 residues. The germline V gene has CDR1 SGHDT and CDR2 YYEEEE.